This TCR beta chain was captured in a study of monozygotic twins with inflammatory bowel disease. The study's findings and limits: Separate T cell subtypes could not be resolved from one another. Fewer clonotypes were shared with others by IBD patients than by healthy twins, especially with disease activity.

TCRdb reprocessed the 5' RACE reads, keeping one entry per CDR3 protein, no DNA. This repertoire includes 150,000 to 200,000 distinct CDR3 sequences. The CDR3 runs 14 residues. On this clonotype itself: Its antigen is undetermined.

V is TRBV12-3 or TRBV12-4 and J is TRBJ1-2; without DNA, the TCRdb call of TRBD1 cannot be checked. Sequenced material: blood. This clonotype originated in a human donor with ulcerative colitis or Crohn's disease, or a healthy co-twin of an affected twin (not recorded which). The CDR3 loop reads CASRVQGASHGYTF.